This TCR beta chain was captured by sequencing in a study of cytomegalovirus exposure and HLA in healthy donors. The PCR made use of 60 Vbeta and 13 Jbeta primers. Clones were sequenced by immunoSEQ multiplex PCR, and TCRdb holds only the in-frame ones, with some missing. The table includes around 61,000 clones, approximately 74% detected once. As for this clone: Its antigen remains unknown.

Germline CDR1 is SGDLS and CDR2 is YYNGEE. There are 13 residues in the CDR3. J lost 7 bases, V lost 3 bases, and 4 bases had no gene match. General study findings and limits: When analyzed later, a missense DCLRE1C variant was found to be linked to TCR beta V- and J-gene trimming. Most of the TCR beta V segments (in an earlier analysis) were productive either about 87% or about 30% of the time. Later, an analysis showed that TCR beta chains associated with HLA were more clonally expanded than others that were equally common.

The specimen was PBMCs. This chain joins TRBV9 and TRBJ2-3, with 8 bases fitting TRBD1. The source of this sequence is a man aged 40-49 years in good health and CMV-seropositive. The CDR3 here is CASSATGGHTQYF. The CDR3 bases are TGTGCCAGCAGCGCCACAGGGGGACATACGCAGTATTTT.